The T cell receptor (beta chain) under discussion was sequenced for a study of technical replicates of blood from several donors. This table comes from immunoSEQ multiplex PCR, and its TCRdb copy is limited to in-frame clones, with some not included. This table holds about 70,000 clones, nearly 98% found once. The germline CDR1 and CDR2 sequences are SQVTM and ANQGSEA. This CDR3 spans 11 amino acids. V was cut by 5 bases and J by 7 bases, with 8 bases left in between. The gene calls are TRBV29-1 and TRBJ2-2; TRBD1 is a possible D gene (5 bases). Sequenced: T cells isolated from PBMCs. This TCR was recovered from a human donor in good health. The CDR3 nucleotides are TGCAGCGTTCAGGGTGACGGGGAGCTGTTTTTT. Protein sequence: CSVQGDGELFF.